The rows below give T cell receptor beta chains drawn from one sample of a study of shared clonotypes between healthy human individuals. The assay was immunoSEQ multiplex PCR, and TCRdb's table has in-frame clones only and misses some. The table shows approximately 2.1 million clones, with over 90% occurring only once. Specimen: naive CD4+ T cells from PBMCs. The receptor set was obtained from a man between 18 and 35 years old in good health. Some clones in this sample may be carry-over from other donors' samples. The CDR3 runs from the conserved cysteine through the conserved F or W. A D gene is named only where the DNA matches it firmly. Clone size is not always given. Where it is, it says once, few, many or a class for expanded clones.

NA | TRBJ2-4 | TRBV20-1 | NA | CSAHDRIQYF | TGCAGTGCTCACGACAGAATTCAGTACTTC
NA | TRBJ2-7 | TRBV30 | TRBD1 | CAWSSQGVYEQYF | TGTGCCTGGAGTTCTCAGGGGGTATACGAGCAGTACTTC
NA | TRBJ2-3 | TRBV4-1 | TRBD2 | CASSHLAGGEDTQYF | TGCGCCAGCAGCCACCTAGCGGGAGGGGAAGATACGCAGTATTTT
once | TRBJ1-2 | TRBV28 | NA | CASSPTYGYTF | TGTGCCAGCAGCCCTACCTATGGCTACACCTTC
NA | TRBJ2-1 | TRBV10-3 | NA | CAISESPYNEQFF | TGTGCCATCAGTGAGTCACCCTACAATGAGCAGTTCTTC
NA | TRBJ1-1 | TRBV7-2 | NA | CASSPIPGNTEAFF | TGTGCCAGCAGCCCCATCCCCGGGAACACTGAAGCTTTCTTT
NA | TRBJ2-6 | TRBV28 | NA | CASSLWTGFSGANVLTF | TGTGCCAGCAGTTTATGGACAGGCTTCTCTGGGGCCAACGTCCTGACTTTC
NA | TRBJ2-1 | TRBV7-8 | NA | CASSLVLTSHINEQFF | TGTGCCAGCAGCCTAGTCCTGACTAGTCATATCAATGAGCAGTTCTTC
NA | TRBJ1-1 | TRBV5-5 | NA | CASSFIGGDTEAFF | TGTGCCAGCAGCTTTATCGGTGGGGACACTGAAGCTTTCTTT
NA | TRBJ2-7 | TRBV29-1 | NA | CSVENHWGSGEQYF | TGCAGCGTTGAAAACCACTGGGGTTCGGGTGAGCAGTACTTC
few | TRBJ1-2 | TRBV2 | NA | CASRGNGYTF | TGTGCCAGCAGGGGCAATGGCTACACCTTC
NA | TRBJ1-1 | TRBV9 | TRBD1 | CASSAGTGGWTEAFF | TGTGCCAGCAGCGCCGGGACAGGAGGTTGGACTGAAGCTTTCTTT
NA | TRBJ2-7 | TRBV28 | NA | CASSLVWGARHF | TGTGCCAGCAGTTTAGTGTGGGGGGCCAGGCACTTC
few | TRBJ1-1 | TRBV9 | NA | CASSVLGLNTEAFF | TGTGCCAGCAGCGTATTAGGCCTGAACACTGAAGCTTTCTTT
NA | TRBJ2-3 | TRBV25-1 | NA | CASRSAVSTDTQYF | TGTGCCAGCAGGAGCGCTGTCAGCACAGATACGCAGTATTTT
NA | TRBJ2-6 | TRBV15 | NA | CATSPHRIGANVLTF | TGTGCCACCAGCCCACACAGAATTGGGGCCAACGTCCTGACTTTC
NA | TRBJ2-7 | TRBV28 | TRBD2 | CASSPTGGSYEQYF | TGTGCCAGCAGTCCGACCGGGGGGTCCTACGAGCAGTACTTC
NA | TRBJ2-1 | TRBV19 | NA | CASSKYRSPLNEQFF | TGTGCCAGTAGTAAGTACAGGTCCCCCCTTAATGAGCAGTTCTTC
NA | TRBJ1-6 | TRBV7-9 | NA | CASSPRGSGSPLHF | TGTGCCAGCAGCCCCCGGGGCTCAGGTTCACCCCTCCACTTT
NA | TRBJ2-7 | TRBV9 | NA | CASSVRGEGDEQYF | TGTGCCAGCAGCGTGAGGGGGGAAGGGGACGAGCAGTACTTC
NA | TRBJ2-1 | TRBV15 | NA | CATSRDSRGNEQFF | TGTGCCACCAGCAGAGATTCGAGGGGGAATGAGCAGTTCTTC
NA | TRBJ2-2 | TRBV4-1 | TRBD1 | CASSQEGQGFGELFF | TGCGCCAGCAGCCAAGAGGGACAGGGGTTCGGGGAGCTGTTTTTT
NA | TRBJ1-3 | TRBV4-2 | NA | CASSPRVGAGNTIYF | TGTGCCAGCAGCCCCCGCGTGGGGGCTGGAAACACCATATATTTT
NA | TRBJ2-1 | TRBV30 | TRBD1 | CAWSVTLTGGSYNEQFF | TGTGCCTGGAGTGTTACACTGACAGGGGGCTCCTACAATGAGCAGTTCTTC
NA | TRBJ2-6 | TRBV7-8 | TRBD1 | CASSSGQGAPSGANVLTF | TGTGCCAGCAGCTCCGGACAGGGGGCCCCCTCTGGGGCCAACGTCCTGACTTTC
NA | TRBJ1-1 | TRBV7-8 | NA | CASSLVGRGPSYYMNTEAFF | TGTGCCAGCAGCTTAGTTGGCAGGGGCCCCTCCTATTATATGAACACTGAAGCTTTCTTT
NA | TRBJ2-2 | TRBV9 | TRBD2 | CASSAGTRVGQDTGELFF | TGTGCCAGCAGCGCCGGGACTAGAGTCGGTCAGGACACCGGGGAGCTGTTTTTT
NA | TRBJ2-5 | TRBV11-1 | NA | CASTIAAGMETQYF | TGTGCCAGCACCATAGCCGCGGGGATGGAGACCCAGTACTTC
NA | TRBJ2-6 | TRBV7-9 | TRBD1 | CASSLTGVTGANVLTF | TGTGCCAGCAGCTTAACAGGGGTGACTGGGGCCAACGTCCTGACTTTC
NA | TRBJ2-3 | TRBV28 | TRBD1 | CASSSPGQTDTQYF | TGTGCCAGCAGTTCACCGGGACAGACAGATACGCAGTATTTT
NA | TRBJ2-5 | TRBV2 | NA | CASSVDLVGWGQETQYF | TGTGCCAGCAGTGTTGACCTGGTCGGTTGGGGGCAAGAGACCCAGTACTTC
NA | TRBJ1-1 | TRBV5-1 | TRBD1 | CASSLDRDNEAFF | TGCGCCAGCAGCTTAGACAGGGATAATGAAGCTTTCTTT
NA | TRBJ1-5 | TRBV7-8 | NA | CASSLGGRQPQHF | TGTGCCAGCAGCTTAGGGGGCCGGCAGCCCCAGCATTTT
NA | TRBJ1-5 | TRBV27 | NA | CASSIQGFDQPQHF | TGTGCCAGCAGTATCCAGGGGTTTGACCAGCCCCAGCATTTT
once | TRBJ2-7 | TRBV18 | NA | CASSPRETDEQYF | TGTGCCAGCTCACCACGGGAGACGGACGAGCAGTACTTC
NA | TRBJ1-5 | TRBV19 | TRBD1 | CASSTRQGLDQPQHF | TGTGCCAGTAGTACCCGACAGGGACTGGATCAGCCCCAGCATTTT
NA | TRBJ1-1 | TRBV28 | NA | CASSLLTPPSRAFF | TGTGCCAGCAGTTTATTAACCCCCCCAAGTCGAGCTTTCTTT
few | TRBJ1-5 | TRBV10-3 | TRBD1 | CAISGALTGTQHF | TGTGCCATCAGTGGGGCCCTGACAGGGACACAGCATTTT
NA | TRBJ2-4 | TRBV20-1 | NA | CSAMYEDIQYF | TGCAGTGCTATGTACGAGGACATTCAGTACTTC
NA | TRBJ1-4 | TRBV2 | NA | CASSGEGIANEKLFF | TGTGCCAGCAGCGGAGAGGGAATTGCTAATGAAAAACTGTTTTTT
NA | TRBJ1-5 | TRBV7-9 | TRBD1 | CASSSDRGRQPQHF | TGTGCCAGCAGTTCGGACAGGGGGAGGCAGCCCCAGCATTTT
NA | TRBJ1-5 | TRBV10-2 | NA | CASSPKGSGPDSNQPQHF | TGCGCCAGCAGCCCGAAGGGGAGCGGTCCGGATAGCAATCAGCCCCAGCATTTT
NA | TRBJ2-7 | TRBV9 | NA | CASSEGVARTTYEQYF | TGTGCCAGCAGCGAGGGGGTCGCGCGGACCACCTACGAGCAGTACTTC
NA | TRBJ2-5 | TRBV5-1 | TRBD2 | CASSPIAGLETQYF | TGCGCCAGCAGCCCAATAGCGGGATTAGAGACCCAGTACTTC